Following are 5 T cell receptor beta chains from one sample sequenced in a study of T cells in Graves' hyperthyroidism and ophthalmopathy. The TCR beta CDR3 regions underwent amplification using RNA transcripts as the source. A first-round RT-PCR of the TCR CDR3 used the HTBI primer set. MiXCR was run by TCRdb on the multiplex PCR reads, yielding one entry per CDR3 protein. This sample has about 360,000 distinct CDR3 sequences, with about 13% found just once. Sequencing was carried out using blood. The receptors originated from a man in his thirties or forties with Graves' hyperthyroidism that later progressed to Graves' ophthalmopathy.

Many counts were recorded for this clonotype. V is TRBV5-1 and J is TRBJ1-4, with unresolved D. Germline loops: CDR1 SGHRS, CDR2 YFSETQ. V was trimmed by 4 bases and J by 0 bases, leaving 4 bases between them. The CDR3 extends over 13 amino acids. The CDR3 sequence: CASSRATNEKLFF. CDR3 in DNA: TGCGCCAGCAGCCGGGCAACTAATGAAAAACTGTTTTTT.

On this clonotype itself: A read error is possible here, since a much larger clone lies one base away. J is TRBJ1-6 and V is TRBV18, with D maybe TRBD1 (6 bases). The CDR3 totals 13 residues. From germline, CDR1 is KGHSH and CDR2 LQKENI. The CDR3 DNA follows: TGTGCCAGCTCCGCGGACAGAGATTCACCCCTCGACTTT. It translates to CASSADRDSPLDF.

The genes are TRBV12-3 or TRBV12-4 and TRBJ1-5; D gene uncertain. Deletions cut 3 bases from V and 0 bases from J, with 6 bases between. CDR3 length: 14 amino acids. CDR3 sequence reads: CASSFSSSNQPQHF. The CDR3 DNA reads as TGTGCCAGCAGTTTTTCGTCTAGCAATCAGCCCCAGCATTTT.

The rearrangement uses TRBV7-9 and TRBJ1-1; a weak D match, TRBD1 (5 bases). The germline CDR1 and CDR2 sequences are SEHNR and FQNEAQ (reference sequence). The V gene lost 8 bases and the J gene lost 3 bases, with 10 bases spanning the gap. This CDR3 is built from 12 residues. The CDR3 sequence: CASRDSYTEAFF. The CDR3 DNA sequence: TGTGCCAGCCGTGACAGCTACACTGAAGCTTTCTTT. Drawing the rest from reference TRBV7-9 and TRBJ1-1, the complete variable domain is DTGVSQNPRHKITKRGQNVTFRCDPISEHNRLYWYRQTLGQGPEFLTYFQNEAQLEKSRLLSDRFSAERPKGSFSTLEIQRTEQGDSAMYLCASRDSYTEAFFGQGTRLTVV.

Only a few counts were recorded for this clonotype. The V gene is TRBV7-9, the J gene TRBJ1-3; 9 positions agree with TRBD1. CDR3 length: 17 amino acids. Germline V lookup: CDR1 SEHNR, CDR2 FQNEAQ (reference sequence). The trim removed 10 bases at V and 0 bases at J, leaving 13 bases unmatched. CDR3 residues: CAIIFGTGIDSGNTIYF. CDR3 DNA sequence: TGTGCCATCATATTCGGGACAGGGATTGACTCTGGAAACACCATATATTTT.